A single sample gave rise to the 10 T cell receptor beta chains below, sequenced in a study of response to subunit inactivated influenza vaccine. Via MiXCR, TCRdb re-called the RT-PCR reads, giving one row per CDR3 protein. This sample has about 570,000 distinct CDR3 sequences, with approximately 11% found just once. These data were also filed under a second study, of T cells expressing NK-cell markers. According to that study: Template switching by 5'RACE with UMIs generated the TCR beta cDNA.

Source: PBMCs from blood, taken on the day of vaccination. These receptors were obtained from a man between 45 and 60 years old who received an inactivated influenza vaccine.

This clonotype was observed a handful of times. The chain uses TRBV6-2 or TRBV6-3 and TRBJ2-1; either TRBD1 or TRBD2 may supply D (5 bases each). Germline CDR1 is MNHEY and CDR2 is SVGEGT. Trimming stripped 0 bases from V and 2 bases from J, with 23 bases between. The CDR3 extends over 20 amino acids. CDR3 coding DNA: TGTGCCAGCAGTTACTCGTTTACGGCCGGGGCGTACGGTACCTACAATGAGCAGTTCTTC. Encoded protein: CASSYSFTAGAYGTYNEQFF.

There are a few counts of this clonotype. The rearrangement uses TRBV10-3 and TRBJ2-3, with 12 positions matching TRBD2. This CDR3 is built from 16 residues. The V and J ends lost 10 bases and 0 bases, in that order; junction bases with no gene match: 8. The germline V gene has CDR1 ENHRY and CDR2 SYGVKD. The CDR3 loop reads CATATSGGVSTDTQYF. In nucleotides, the CDR3 is TGTGCCACCGCGACTAGCGGGGGCGTTAGCACAGATACGCAGTATTTT.

V gene TRBV5-5 combines with J gene TRBJ2-3; D not certain. The V gene lost 0 bases and the J gene lost 5 bases, with 10 bases spanning the gap. The V gene's germline CDR1 is SGHKS and CDR2 YYEKEE (reference sequence). The CDR3 is 14 residues long. The CDR3 sequence is CASSLVDARDTQYF. In DNA, the CDR3 is TGTGCCAGCAGCTTGGTGGACGCGCGAGATACGCAGTATTTT.

This clonotype was seen a few times. V gene TRBV2 combines with J gene TRBJ1-5, with D uncertain. The CDR3 runs 17 residues. V lost 4 bases, J lost 0 bases, and 16 bases lay in between. Germline loops: CDR1 SNHLY, CDR2 FYNNEI. CDR3 region: CASSVIGMTYSNQPQHF. CDR3 bases: TGTGCCAGCAGTGTAATCGGGATGACCTATAGCAATCAGCCCCAGCATTTT.

This clonotype was recorded many times. The chain joins TRBV7-8 to TRBJ2-3, with TRBD2 matching 7 bases. CDR3 length: 16 amino acids. The germline V gene has CDR1 SGHVS and CDR2 FQNEAQ. V lost 4 bases and J lost 1; bases outside the gene matches: 8. The CDR3: CASSSPWGGGTDTQYF. The CDR3 region has the DNA TGTGCCAGCAGCTCCCCCTGGGGGGGAGGCACAGATACGCAGTATTTT.

The rearrangement joins TRBV7-2 to TRBJ2-6; D is undetermined. The V gene lost 3 bases and the J gene lost 4 bases, with 10 bases spanning the gap. This CDR3 has 15 amino acids. Germline values: CDR1 SGHTA, CDR2 FQGNSA. The CDR3 sequence: CASSFGLLGANVLTF. The CDR3 DNA reads TGTGCCAGCAGCTTTGGTCTATTGGGGGCCAACGTCCTGACTTTC.

This clonotype appeared many times. The chain uses TRBV7-6 and TRBJ2-7; TRBD2 matches 11 bases. This CDR3 is 16 amino acids long. The J segment lost 6 bases and the V segment lost 2 bases, leaving 9 bases of the junction unmatched. Per germline, CDR1 SGHVS and CDR2 FNYEAQ. The CDR3 bases are TGTGCCAGCAGCTTACTAGCGGGAGGATCCTCCGCCGAGCAGTACTTC. Amino acid sequence: CASSLLAGGSSAEQYF.

The V and J genes are TRBV25-1 and TRBJ2-7; D is possibly TRBD1 or TRBD2 (5 bases each). V lost 4 bases to trimming and J lost 7 bases, with 26 bases between them. Germline V CDR1 and CDR2: MGHDK, SYGVNS. This CDR3 contains 17 residues. The CDR3 sequence: CASSGDLGTLHAKEQYF. For the CDR3, the DNA is TGTGCCAGCAGTGGGGACCTAGGGACCCTTCACGCTAAAGAGCAGTACTTC.

J is TRBJ1-3 and V is TRBV5-1; D is uncertain. This CDR3 spans 14 amino acids. The V end was cut by 2 bases, the J end by 2 bases, with 8 bases between. CDR1 and CDR2 from the germline V gene are SGHRS and YFSETQ. Written as DNA, the CDR3 is TGCGCCAGCAGCTTATCCAGGCCTGGAAACACCATATATTTT. Amino acids: CASSLSRPGNTIYF.

J is TRBJ2-1 and V is TRBV7-8; tentative D call: TRBD1 (5 bases). In germline, CDR1 is SGHVS, CDR2 FQNEAQ. The CDR3 consists of 15 residues. The ends were cut back, 5 bases at V and 1 base at J, with 12 bases in the middle. CDR3 DNA: TGTGCCAGCAGCAATATTCAGGGTTCCTACAATGAGCAGTTCTTC. Translation: CASSNIQGSYNEQFF.